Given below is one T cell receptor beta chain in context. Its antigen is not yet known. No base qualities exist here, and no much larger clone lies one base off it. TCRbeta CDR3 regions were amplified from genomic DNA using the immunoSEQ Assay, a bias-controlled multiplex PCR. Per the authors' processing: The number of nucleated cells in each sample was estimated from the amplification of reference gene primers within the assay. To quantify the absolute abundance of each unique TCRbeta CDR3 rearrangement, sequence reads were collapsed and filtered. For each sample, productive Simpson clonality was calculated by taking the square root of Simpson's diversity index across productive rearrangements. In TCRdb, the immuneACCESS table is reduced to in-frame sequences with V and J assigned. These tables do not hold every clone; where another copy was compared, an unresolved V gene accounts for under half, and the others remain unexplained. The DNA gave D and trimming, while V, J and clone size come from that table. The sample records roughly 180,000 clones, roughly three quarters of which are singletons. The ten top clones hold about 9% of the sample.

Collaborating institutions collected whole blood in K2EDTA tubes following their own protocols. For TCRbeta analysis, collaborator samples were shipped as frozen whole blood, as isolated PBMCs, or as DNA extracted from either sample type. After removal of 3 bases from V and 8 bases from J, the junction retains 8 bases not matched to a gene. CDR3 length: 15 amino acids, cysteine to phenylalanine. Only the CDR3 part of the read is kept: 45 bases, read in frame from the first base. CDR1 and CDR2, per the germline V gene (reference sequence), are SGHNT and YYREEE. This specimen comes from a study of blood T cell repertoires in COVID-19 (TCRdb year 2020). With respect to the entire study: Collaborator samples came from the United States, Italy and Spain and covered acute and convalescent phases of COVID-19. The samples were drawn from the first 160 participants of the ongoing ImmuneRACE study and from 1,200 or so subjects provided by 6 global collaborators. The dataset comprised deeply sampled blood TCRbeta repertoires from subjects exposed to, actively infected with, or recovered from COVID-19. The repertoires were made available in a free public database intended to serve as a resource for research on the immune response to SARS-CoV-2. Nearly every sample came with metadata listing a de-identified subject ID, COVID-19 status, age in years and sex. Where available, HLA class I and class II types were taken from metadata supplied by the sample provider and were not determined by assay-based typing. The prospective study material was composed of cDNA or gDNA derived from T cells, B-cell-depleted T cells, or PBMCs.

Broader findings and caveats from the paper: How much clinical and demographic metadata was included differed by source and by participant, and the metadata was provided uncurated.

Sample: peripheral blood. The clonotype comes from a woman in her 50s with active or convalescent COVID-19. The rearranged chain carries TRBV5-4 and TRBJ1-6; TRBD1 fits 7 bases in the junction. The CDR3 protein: CASSYGGGRDSPLHF. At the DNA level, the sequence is TGTGCCAGCAGCTACGGAGGGGGCCGGGATTCACCCCTCCACTTT.